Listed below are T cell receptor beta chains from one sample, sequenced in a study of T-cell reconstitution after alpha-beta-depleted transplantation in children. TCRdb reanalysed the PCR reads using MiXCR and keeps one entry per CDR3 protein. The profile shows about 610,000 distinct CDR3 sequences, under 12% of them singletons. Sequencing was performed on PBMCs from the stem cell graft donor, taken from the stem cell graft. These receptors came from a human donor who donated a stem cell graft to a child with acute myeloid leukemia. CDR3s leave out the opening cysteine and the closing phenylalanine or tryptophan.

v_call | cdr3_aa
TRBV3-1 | ASSQDSQRKTQY
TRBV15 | ATSRGNGETQY
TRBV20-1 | SAPIAGGQANEQF
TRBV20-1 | SARDRRTGNLNYGYT
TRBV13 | ASSLVFTSGTSGSGDEQF
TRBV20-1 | SAAGQGRSETQY
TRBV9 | ASSAGTGNEQY
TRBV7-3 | ASIVETDAPGGYGYT
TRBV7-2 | ASSLWTSGLYEQY
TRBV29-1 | SGAHSGTGELF
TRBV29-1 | SVPRDGRGQTQY
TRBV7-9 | ASSFKGQGTEAF
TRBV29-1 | SVEGLQYQETQY
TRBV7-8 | ASSLIRASNYGYT
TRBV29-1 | SVDTPGGGGYT
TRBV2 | ASSVLGYEQY
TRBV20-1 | SAIPGPLNEQF
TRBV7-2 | ASSKDRLGNEQF
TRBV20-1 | SVGGGGISTEAF